This passage covers 13 T cell receptor beta chains from one sample sequenced in a study of breast tumors, draining lymph nodes, adjacent tissues. The lymph nodes were axillary draining lymph nodes from breast cancer patients. TCRdb used MiXCR to reprocess the multiplex PCR reads, holding one entry per CDR3 protein. The sample has about 230,000 distinct CDR3 sequences; about 32% are singletons. Sequenced sample: axillary lymph node tissue. These receptors all come from a female donor with breast cancer. Some clones in this sample may be carry-over from other donors' samples.

This clonotype was recorded at least ten times. The genes are TRBV6-5 and TRBJ1-2; D remains ambiguous. The CDR3 length is 11 residues. V lost 8 bases and J 5 bases, leaving 9 bases between the germline ends. Germline V gives CDR1 MNHEY, CDR2 SVGAGI. CDR3 region: CASANKYGYTF. In DNA, the CDR3 is TGTGCCAGCGCCAATAAATATGGCTACACCTTC.

The chain is built from TRBV12-3 or TRBV12-4 and TRBJ1-6; 7 nucleotides line up with TRBD1. Trimming cost V 4 bases and J 8 bases; bases outside gene matches: 8. This CDR3 region has 15 residues. In DNA, the CDR3 is TGTGCCAGCAGTTATAGACAGGGAGATCATTCACCCCTCCACTTT. Its protein is CASSYRQGDHSPLHF.

This clonotype was picked up many times. The chain couples TRBV6-1 to TRBJ2-7; the D is unclear. The V end lost 1 base, the J end lost 3 bases, and 16 bases lay between the germline ends. This CDR3 has 16 residues. The germline CDR1 and CDR2 sequences are MNHNS and SASEGT. The DNA of the CDR3 is TGTGCCAGCAGTGAAGTCCAGGCCGAGGACGGCTACGAGCAGTACTTC. This gives the protein CASSEVQAEDGYEQYF.

Details on this clonotype: An end of the junction differs from the germline gene, which may be a read error. This chain connects TRBV20-1 to TRBJ2-1, with 8 bases that match TRBD2. The length of the CDR3 is 14 residues. Germline CDR1 and CDR2: DFQATT and SNEGSKA (reference sequence). CDR3 sequence reads: CSAPSGRGYTEQFF. CDR3 nucleotide sequence: TGCAGTGCTCCAAGCGGGAGAGGATACACTGAGCAGTTCTTC.

This clonotype was counted a single time. This chain uses TRBV24-1 with TRBJ2-2, with TRBD1 identical over 7 bases. The CDR3 loop spans 14 amino acids. J gave up 4 bases and V 5 bases, and 3 bases lay outside the gene matches. From germline, CDR1 is KGHDR and CDR2 SFDVKD. The chain's CDR3 is CATSVGTVTGELFF. CDR3 DNA sequence: TGTGCCACCAGTGTCGGGACAGTCACCGGGGAGCTGTTTTTT.

This clonotype showed up many times. The genes are TRBV5-6 and TRBJ1-6; D is perhaps TRBD1 (6 bases). Per the germline V gene, CDR1 is SGHDT and CDR2 is YYEEEE. CDR3 length: 13 amino acids. The ends were cut back, 6 bases at V and 6 bases at J, with 10 bases in the middle. CDR3 region: CASNTGSNSPLHF. The CDR3, as DNA: TGTGCCAGCAATACAGGGTCTAATTCACCCCTCCACTTT.

This clonotype was found many times. The V and J genes are TRBV25-1 and TRBJ2-7; 12 positions match TRBD1. Germline V lookup: CDR1 MGHDK, CDR2 SYGVNS. The CDR3 sequence is 17 residues long. The junction had 10 bases not matched to a gene; V was cut back by 4 bases and J by 3 bases. CDR3 loop: CASSARGTGGLLYEQYF. The CDR3 bases are TGTGCCAGCAGTGCCCGGGGGACAGGGGGCCTTCTCTACGAGCAGTACTTC.

This clonotype was counted many times. The chain uses TRBV20-1 and TRBJ2-5, with a possible D match to TRBD2 (6 bases). The CDR3 length is 16 residues. Germline loops: CDR1 DFQATT, CDR2 SNEGSKA (reference sequence). Trimming removed 7 bases from V and 2 bases from J, with 23 bases in between. The DNA for the CDR3 is TGCAGTGTCAATTTATGGACTAACCCCTCACAAGAGACCCAGTACTTC. It specifies CSVNLWTNPSQETQYF.

J is TRBJ1-1 and V is TRBV11-3, with a weak D call TRBD1 (6 bases). The CDR3 totals 14 residues. V lost 6 bases and J 3 bases, leaving 14 bases between the germline ends. Germline CDR1 SGHNT, CDR2 YENEEA. The CDR3 DNA reads TGTGCCAGCAGTTCCAGAGGGGGTGACACTGAAGCTTTCTTT. Translation gives CASSSRGGDTEAFF.

The V gene is TRBV6-6, the J gene TRBJ2-1, with a tentative D call TRBD2 (6 bases). Trimming took off 5 bases at V and 4 bases at J, with 12 bases between the two ends. CDR3 size: 14 residues. CDR1 MNHNY and CDR2 SVGAGI come from the germline V gene (reference sequence). The CDR3 protein is CASSPALAYNEQFF. The CDR3 bases are TGTGCCAGCAGTCCGGCGCTAGCGTACAATGAGCAGTTCTTC.

This clonotype was counted at least ten times. The J gene is TRBJ2-5, the V gene TRBV5-1; the D call may be TRBD1 or TRBD2 (5 bases each). This CDR3 region has 15 residues. Germline values: CDR1 SGHRS, CDR2 YFSETQ. Trimming left V 4 bases short and J 2 bases short, with 15 bases between. The DNA for the CDR3 is TGCGCCAGCAGCAGGGACCGCCGGGTTCAAGAGACCCAGTACTTC. Amino acids: CASSRDRRVQETQYF.

On this clonotype: One end of the junction is discordant with germline, which a read error may explain. The chain uses TRBV6-2 or TRBV6-3 and TRBJ2-5, with D perhaps TRBD2 (6 bases). Germline V gives CDR1 MNHEY, CDR2 SVGEGT. This CDR3 region has 14 residues. For the CDR3, the DNA is TGTGCCAGCAGTCACTCGGGGGTGCTGGAGACCCAGTACTTC. It is translated as CASSHSGVLETQYF.

This clonotype was recorded a few times. Since a much larger clone is just one base distant, this may be a read error. The chain recombines TRBV9 with TRBJ2-7; 7 positions agree with TRBD2. Germline V gene data show CDR1 as SGDLS and CDR2 as YYNGEE. The CDR3 sequence is 14 residues long. DNA for the CDR3: TGTGCCAGCAGCCCCCGCGGGAGCTCCTACGAGCAGTCCTTC. This codes for CASSPRGSSYEQSF.